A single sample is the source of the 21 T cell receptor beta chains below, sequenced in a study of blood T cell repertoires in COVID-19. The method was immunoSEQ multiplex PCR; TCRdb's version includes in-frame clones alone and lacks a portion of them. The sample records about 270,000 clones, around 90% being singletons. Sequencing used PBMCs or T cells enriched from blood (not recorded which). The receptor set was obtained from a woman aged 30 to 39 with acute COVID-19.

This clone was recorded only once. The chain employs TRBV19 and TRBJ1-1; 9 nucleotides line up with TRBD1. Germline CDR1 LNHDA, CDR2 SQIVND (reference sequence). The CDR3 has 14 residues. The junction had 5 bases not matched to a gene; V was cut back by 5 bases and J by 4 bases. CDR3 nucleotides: TGTGCCAGTAGTGTCACAGGGGGCGGCACTGAAGCTTTCTTT. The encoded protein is CASSVTGGGTEAFF.

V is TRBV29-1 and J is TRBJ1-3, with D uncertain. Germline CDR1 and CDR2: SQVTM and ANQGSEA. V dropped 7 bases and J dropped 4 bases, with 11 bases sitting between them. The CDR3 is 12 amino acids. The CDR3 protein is CSARRSGNTIYF. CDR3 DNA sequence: TGCAGCGCTAGGAGATCAGGAAACACCATATATTTT.

The CDR3 sequence: CASSPGSGRANEQFF. The CDR3 coding sequence is TGTGCCAGCTCACCAGGTAGCGGGAGGGCCAATGAGCAGTTCTTC. The V gene is TRBV18, the J gene TRBJ2-1; 11 bases are a match to TRBD2. From germline, CDR1 is KGHSH and CDR2 LQKENI. The CDR3 length is 15 residues. After removal of 2 bases from V and 6 bases from J, the junction contained 3 bases not matched to a gene.

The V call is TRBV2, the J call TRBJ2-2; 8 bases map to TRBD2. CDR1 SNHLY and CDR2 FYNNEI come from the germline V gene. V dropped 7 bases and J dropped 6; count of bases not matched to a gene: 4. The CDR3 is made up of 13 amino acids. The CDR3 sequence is CASTGLASGELFF. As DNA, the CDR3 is TGTGCCAGCACCGGACTAGCTTCCGGGGAGCTGTTTTTT.

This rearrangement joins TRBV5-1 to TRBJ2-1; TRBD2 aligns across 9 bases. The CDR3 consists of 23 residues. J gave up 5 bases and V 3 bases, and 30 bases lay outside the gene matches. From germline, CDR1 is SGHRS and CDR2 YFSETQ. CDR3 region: CASSSDFNYRGYAGGPGDNEQFF. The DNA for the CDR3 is TGCGCCAGCAGCTCGGACTTCAACTACAGGGGTTACGCGGGAGGGCCCGGAGACAATGAGCAGTTCTTC.

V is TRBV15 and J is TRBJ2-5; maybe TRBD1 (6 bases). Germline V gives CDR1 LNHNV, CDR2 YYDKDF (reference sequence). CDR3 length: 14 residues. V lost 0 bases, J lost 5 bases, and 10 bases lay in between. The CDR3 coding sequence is TGTGCCACCAGCAGAGATGGGGGCTCGGAGACCCAGTACTTC. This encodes CATSRDGGSETQYF.

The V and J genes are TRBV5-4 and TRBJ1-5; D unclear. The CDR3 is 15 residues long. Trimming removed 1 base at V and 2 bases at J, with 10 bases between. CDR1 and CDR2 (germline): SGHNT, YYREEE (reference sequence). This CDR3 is CASSLQHGGNQPQHF. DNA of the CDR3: TGTGCCAGCAGCTTGCAACACGGGGGCAATCAGCCCCAGCATTTT.

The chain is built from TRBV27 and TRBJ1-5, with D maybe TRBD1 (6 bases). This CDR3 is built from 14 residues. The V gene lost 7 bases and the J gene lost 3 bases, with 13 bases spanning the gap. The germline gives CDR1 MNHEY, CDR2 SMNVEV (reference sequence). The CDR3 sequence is CASKKRGFNQPQHF. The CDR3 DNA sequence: TGTGCCAGCAAGAAAAGGGGGTTCAATCAGCCCCAGCATTTT.

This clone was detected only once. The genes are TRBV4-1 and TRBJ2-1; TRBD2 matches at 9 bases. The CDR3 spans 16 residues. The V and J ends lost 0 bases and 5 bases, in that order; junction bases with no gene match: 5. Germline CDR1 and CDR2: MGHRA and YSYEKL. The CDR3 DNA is TGCGCCAGCAGCCAAGAGCCGGGACTAGCTAACAATGAGCAGTTCTTC. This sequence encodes CASSQEPGLANNEQFF.

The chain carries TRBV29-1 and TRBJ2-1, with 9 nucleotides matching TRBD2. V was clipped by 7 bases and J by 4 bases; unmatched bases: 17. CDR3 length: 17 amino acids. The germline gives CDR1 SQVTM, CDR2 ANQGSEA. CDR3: CSAGRAETSGEYNEQFF. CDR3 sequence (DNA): TGCAGCGCCGGGAGGGCCGAGACTAGCGGAGAATACAATGAGCAGTTCTTC.

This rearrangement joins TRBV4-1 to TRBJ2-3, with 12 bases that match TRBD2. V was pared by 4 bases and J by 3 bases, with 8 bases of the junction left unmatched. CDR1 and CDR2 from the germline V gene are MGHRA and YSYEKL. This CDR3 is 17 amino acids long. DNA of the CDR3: TGCGCCAGCAGCCTAATTCCTACTAGCGGGAGGACAGATACGCAGTATTTT. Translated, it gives CASSLIPTSGRTDTQYF.

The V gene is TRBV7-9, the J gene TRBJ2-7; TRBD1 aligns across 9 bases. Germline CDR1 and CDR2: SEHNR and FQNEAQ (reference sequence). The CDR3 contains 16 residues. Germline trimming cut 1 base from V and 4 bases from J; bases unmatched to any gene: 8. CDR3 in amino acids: CASSLGPIQGAYEQYF. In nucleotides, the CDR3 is TGTGCCAGCAGCTTAGGCCCCATACAGGGGGCTTACGAGCAGTACTTC.

In nucleotides, the CDR3 is TGTGCCAGCAGTGAAGGGGTAGCGGGAGGGCCTCAGTGGGGGGATGAGCAGTTCTTC. Translating gives CASSEGVAGGPQWGDEQFF. J is TRBJ2-1 and V is TRBV2; 11 positions agree with TRBD2. This CDR3 is built from 19 residues. Looked up from germline, CDR1 is SNHLY and CDR2 is FYNNEI. J lost 8 bases, V lost 1 base, and 16 bases had no gene match.

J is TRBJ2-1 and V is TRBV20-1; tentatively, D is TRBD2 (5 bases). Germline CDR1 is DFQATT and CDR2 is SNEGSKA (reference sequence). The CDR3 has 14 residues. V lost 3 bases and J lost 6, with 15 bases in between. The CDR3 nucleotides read TGCAGTGCTAGTATCGGTACGGGGATCAATGAGCAGTTCTTC. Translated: CSASIGTGINEQFF.

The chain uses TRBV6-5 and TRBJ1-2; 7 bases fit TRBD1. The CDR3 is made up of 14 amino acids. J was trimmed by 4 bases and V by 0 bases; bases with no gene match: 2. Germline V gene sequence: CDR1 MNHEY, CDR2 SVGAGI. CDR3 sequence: CASSYSTGLYGYTF. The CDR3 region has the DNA TGTGCCAGCAGTTACTCGACAGGGCTCTATGGCTACACCTTC.

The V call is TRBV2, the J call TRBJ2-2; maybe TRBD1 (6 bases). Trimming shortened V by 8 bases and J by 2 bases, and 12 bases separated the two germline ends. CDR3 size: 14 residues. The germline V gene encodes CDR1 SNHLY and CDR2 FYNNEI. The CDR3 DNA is TGTGCCAGCCGGGACAACTTTAACACCGGGGAGCTGTTTTTT. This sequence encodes CASRDNFNTGELFF.

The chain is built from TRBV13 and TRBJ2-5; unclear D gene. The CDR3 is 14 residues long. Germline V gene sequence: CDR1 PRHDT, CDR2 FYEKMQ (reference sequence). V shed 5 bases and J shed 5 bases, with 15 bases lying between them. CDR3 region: CASSAPRRRETQYF. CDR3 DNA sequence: TGTGCCAGCAGCGCCCCGAGGCGCCGGGAGACCCAGTACTTC.

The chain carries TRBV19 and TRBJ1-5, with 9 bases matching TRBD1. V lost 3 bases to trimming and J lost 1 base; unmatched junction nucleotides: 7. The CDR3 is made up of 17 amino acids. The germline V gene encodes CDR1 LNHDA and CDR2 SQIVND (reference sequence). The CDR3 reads CASSMLQGAGSNQPQHF. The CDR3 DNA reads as TGTGCCAGTAGTATGCTACAGGGGGCAGGGAGCAATCAGCCCCAGCATTTT.

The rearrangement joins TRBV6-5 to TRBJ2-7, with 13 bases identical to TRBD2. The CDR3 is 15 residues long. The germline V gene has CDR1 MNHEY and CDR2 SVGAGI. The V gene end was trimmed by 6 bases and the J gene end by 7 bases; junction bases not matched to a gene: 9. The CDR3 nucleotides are TGTGCCAGCAGCCAACTAGCGGGAGGGTCATATGAGCAGTACTTC. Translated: CASSQLAGGSYEQYF.

As DNA, the CDR3 is TGTGCCAGCAGTGACCTCACCAGGGACAATGAGCAGTTCTTC. Protein product: CASSDLTRDNEQFF. The J gene is TRBJ2-1, the V gene TRBV25-1; D perhaps matches TRBD1 (5 bases). Trimming shortened V by 3 bases and J by 5 bases, and 11 bases separated the two germline ends. Germline V CDR1 and CDR2: MGHDK, SYGVNS. The CDR3 consists of 14 residues.

The CDR3 loop reads CASNGQGGNTGELFF. CDR3 sequence (DNA): TGTGCCAGCAACGGACAGGGGGGGAACACCGGGGAGCTGTTTTTT. The chain combines TRBV7-2 with TRBJ2-2, with 10 bases matching TRBD1. Trimming at V came to 7 bases and at J to 1 base, leaving 3 bases not matched to a gene. Germline V CDR1 and CDR2: SGHTA, FQGNSA. This CDR3 has 15 residues.